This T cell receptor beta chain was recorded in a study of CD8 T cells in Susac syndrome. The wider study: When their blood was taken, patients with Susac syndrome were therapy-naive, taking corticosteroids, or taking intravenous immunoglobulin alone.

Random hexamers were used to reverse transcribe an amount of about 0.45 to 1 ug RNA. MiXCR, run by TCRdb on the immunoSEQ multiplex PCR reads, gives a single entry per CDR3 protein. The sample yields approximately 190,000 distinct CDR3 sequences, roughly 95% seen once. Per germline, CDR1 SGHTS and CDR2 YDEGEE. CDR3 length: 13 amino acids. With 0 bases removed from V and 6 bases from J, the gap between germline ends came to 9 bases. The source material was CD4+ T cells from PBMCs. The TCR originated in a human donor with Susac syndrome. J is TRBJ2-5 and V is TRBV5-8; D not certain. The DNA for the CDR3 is TGTGCCAGCAGCTTGGCCAAGAGTAAGACCCAGTACTTC. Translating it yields CASSLAKSKTQYF.